Listed below are T cell receptor beta chains from one sample, sequenced in a study of vaccination and CD4 T cells after COVID-19. Antigen specificity for these receptors is unknown. TCRdb reanalysed the PCR reads using MiXCR and keeps one entry per CDR3 protein. Counted here are about 14,000 distinct CDR3 sequences, about 44% occurring once; the ten biggest clones make up roughly an eighth. Material for sequencing was CD4+ T cells from blood, cultured in vitro. The receptors here all came from a human donor who had recovered from COVID-19. CDR3s include the opening cysteine and the closing phenylalanine or tryptophan.

v_gene: TRBV7-2
j_gene: TRBJ1-5
CDR3aa: CASSVRGNQPQHF

v_gene: TRBV27
j_gene: TRBJ2-7
CDR3aa: CARETRENYEQYF

v_gene: TRBV6-5
j_gene: TRBJ2-5
CDR3aa: CASSYSTGGGQETQYF

v_gene: TRBV7-2
j_gene: TRBJ1-1
CDR3aa: CASSLVGLNTEAFF

v_gene: TRBV20-1
j_gene: TRBJ2-1
CDR3aa: CSAREKLDIYNEQFF

v_gene: TRBV28
j_gene: TRBJ2-1
CDR3aa: CASTASSYNEQFF

v_gene: TRBV28
j_gene: TRBJ1-2
CDR3aa: CASSSAGTGAPSYGYTF

v_gene: TRBV5-1
j_gene: TRBJ2-5
CDR3aa: CASSFIGEETQYF

v_gene: TRBV14
j_gene: TRBJ2-3
CDR3aa: CASSTVGDSTDTQYF

v_gene: TRBV20-1
j_gene: TRBJ1-1
CDR3aa: CSARDWGRLDMNTEAFF

v_gene: TRBV18
j_gene: TRBJ2-7
CDR3aa: CASSPSREQYF

v_gene: TRBV5-4
j_gene: TRBJ1-2
CDR3aa: CASGLAGDLYGYTF

v_gene: TRBV28
j_gene: TRBJ1-2
CDR3aa: CASSLAGQGSNYGYTF

v_gene: TRBV5-8
j_gene: TRBJ2-1
CDR3aa: CASSLWAGGADEQFF

v_gene: TRBV24-1
j_gene: TRBJ2-6
CDR3aa: CATSVGGANVLTF

v_gene: TRBV25-1
j_gene: TRBJ1-6
CDR3aa: CASRVTGGASSYNSPLHF

v_gene: TRBV4-1
j_gene: TRBJ2-1
CDR3aa: CASSQTSGDYNEQFF

v_gene: TRBV4-1
j_gene: TRBJ2-1
CDR3aa: CASSQDGQGARNEQFF

v_gene: TRBV15
j_gene: TRBJ1-6
CDR3aa: CATSGSSYNSPLHF

v_gene: TRBV11-2
j_gene: TRBJ1-2
CDR3aa: CASSVRRTDFYGYTF

v_gene: TRBV6-2/TRBV6-3
j_gene: TRBJ2-1
CDR3aa: CASRPTSGGAFEQFF

v_gene: TRBV28
j_gene: TRBJ2-7
CDR3aa: CASSSPSADSYEQYF

v_gene: TRBV6-1
j_gene: TRBJ1-6
CDR3aa: CASSSRVSNSPLHF

v_gene: TRBV28
j_gene: TRBJ1-5
CDR3aa: CASSVGRRHQPQHF

v_gene: TRBV24-1
j_gene: TRBJ2-1
CDR3aa: CATSDGRGEFF

v_gene: TRBV6-1
j_gene: TRBJ2-3
CDR3aa: CASSSGGSPDTQYF

v_gene: TRBV2
j_gene: TRBJ2-3
CDR3aa: CASTIGQPSTDTQYF

v_gene: TRBV12-3/TRBV12-4
j_gene: TRBJ2-7
CDR3aa: CASSLDRPTYEQYF

v_gene: TRBV19
j_gene: TRBJ2-4
CDR3aa: CASSPYGEGNIQYF

v_gene: TRBV7-3
j_gene: TRBJ1-6
CDR3aa: CASSLTNRGGSPLHF

v_gene: TRBV20-1
j_gene: TRBJ2-1
CDR3aa: CSARRQTTLYNEQFF

v_gene: TRBV6-1
j_gene: TRBJ1-2
CDR3aa: CASSEAGTGAGYTF

v_gene: TRBV19
j_gene: TRBJ1-1
CDR3aa: CASSGRTENTEAFF

v_gene: TRBV20-1
j_gene: TRBJ1-4
CDR3aa: CSAELRGNEKLFF

v_gene: TRBV28
j_gene: TRBJ1-5
CDR3aa: CASSTPQGRNQPQHF

v_gene: TRBV5-4
j_gene: TRBJ2-6
CDR3aa: CASSESSGANVLTF

v_gene: TRBV7-8
j_gene: TRBJ1-2
CDR3aa: CASSATENNYGYTF

v_gene: TRBV20-1
j_gene: TRBJ1-2
CDR3aa: CSARGGGYTF

v_gene: TRBV6-1
j_gene: TRBJ1-1
CDR3aa: CASNSPTGNTEAFF

v_gene: TRBV27
j_gene: TRBJ1-6
CDR3aa: CASSLSPGSSYNSPLHF

v_gene: TRBV12-3/TRBV12-4
j_gene: TRBJ1-2
CDR3aa: CASSVDRAYGYTF

v_gene: TRBV27
j_gene: TRBJ2-1
CDR3aa: CASSSSMRGIRSYNEQFF

v_gene: TRBV28
j_gene: TRBJ1-2
CDR3aa: CASSPAGQYYGYTF

v_gene: TRBV15
j_gene: TRBJ1-1
CDR3aa: CATSRGGTKNTEAFF

v_gene: TRBV27
j_gene: TRBJ1-2
CDR3aa: CASYSTGGYGYTF

v_gene: TRBV20-1
j_gene: TRBJ1-1
CDR3aa: CSAIDLGTAMNTEAFF

v_gene: TRBV6-1
j_gene: TRBJ1-5
CDR3aa: CASSPSTSNQPQHF

v_gene: TRBV6-1
j_gene: TRBJ2-1
CDR3aa: CASSEQLAGSYNEQFF

v_gene: TRBV7-9
j_gene: TRBJ2-1
CDR3aa: CASSPAGNEQFF

v_gene: TRBV10-3
j_gene: TRBJ1-2
CDR3aa: CAITGTAVTKYGYTF

v_gene: TRBV6-1
j_gene: TRBJ2-1
CDR3aa: CASSRQGSTVRGSYNEQFF

v_gene: TRBV19
j_gene: TRBJ2-5
CDR3aa: CASMTSGSGETQYF

v_gene: TRBV19
j_gene: TRBJ2-3
CDR3aa: CASSSLAGRFTDTQYF

v_gene: TRBV20-1
j_gene: TRBJ2-5
CDR3aa: CSARDWGGAQETQYF

v_gene: TRBV5-5
j_gene: TRBJ1-2
CDR3aa: CASSAGQGRGYTF

v_gene: TRBV6-1
j_gene: TRBJ1-6
CDR3aa: CASSDHRVNSPLHF

v_gene: TRBV5-1
j_gene: TRBJ2-1
CDR3aa: CASSLGWQGPTNEQFF

v_gene: TRBV21-1
j_gene: TRBJ2-2
CDR3aa: CASSSSAAGTTGELFF

v_gene: TRBV28
j_gene: TRBJ2-5
CDR3aa: CASSLFGPQNPQYF